This T cell receptor (beta chain) was recovered during a study of T cells in Graves' hyperthyroidism and ophthalmopathy. Study background: Blood was drawn when the patient was first diagnosed and still untreated. The study's findings and limits: Most clonotypes that expanded in the thyroid above 0.001 also showed up in blood.

CDR1 is SGHKS, CDR2 YYEKEE, per germline (reference sequence). The length of the CDR3 is 13 residues. The V end was cut by 2 bases, the J end by 3 bases, with 9 bases between. This clonotype was counted many times. Its target is not known. Amplified TCR beta CDR3 regions came from RNA transcripts. The primer set for the first-round RT-PCR of the TCR CDR3 was HTBI. MiXCR, run by TCRdb on the multiplex PCR reads, gives a single entry per CDR3 protein. The data show approximately 400,000 distinct CDR3 sequences, more than 15% seen once. The sequence derives from a woman between 18 and 29 years old with Graves' hyperthyroidism. Sequences were obtained from blood. The chain uses TRBV5-5 and TRBJ2-7; D not resolved. CDR3 amino acids: CASSFDGSYEQYF. The CDR3 DNA reads TGTGCCAGCAGCTTTGACGGAAGCTACGAGCAGTACTTC.